The source of this TCR beta chain is a study of chemoradiotherapy in HPV16-positive cancers. General study findings and limits: Candidate HPV-specific clones and E7-related TCR motifs grew in tumor during treatment.

This clone was recorded only once. What it binds is not known. This CDR3 is built from 19 residues. Germline-derived CDR1 and CDR2 are MGHRA and YSYEKL. J lost 2 bases, V lost 3 bases, and 16 bases had no gene match. Repertoires were sampled repeatedly during chemoradiotherapy. The method was immunoSEQ multiplex PCR; TCRdb's version includes in-frame clones alone and lacks a portion of them. The sample records about 20,000 clones, more than 90% being singletons. This chain connects TRBV4-1 to TRBJ2-3, with 8 bases matching TRBD2. Sequences were derived from blood, sampled from a patient who underwent chemoradiotherapy. This receptor was obtained from a human donor with HPV-associated anogenital cancer. The CDR3 region is CASSQGTGGFRKYTDTQYF. DNA for the CDR3: TGCGCCAGCAGCCAGGGCACGGGGGGGTTCAGGAAATACACAGATACGCAGTATTTT.